A selection of T cell receptor beta chains follows, all from one sample in a study of T cell responses to AZD1222 COVID-19 vaccine. Assay used: immunoSEQ multiplex PCR; TCRdb lists only in-frame clones, some missing. The sample includes 45,000 or so clones, about 87% of them seen just once. The sequenced sample was peripheral blood, obtained 28 days after the second AZD1222 dose. The receptors shown here come from an adult who received the AZD1222 COVID-19 vaccine. CDR3s include the opening cysteine and the closing phenylalanine or tryptophan. The D gene is left open where the match is weak.

V	J	D	CDR3
TRBV7-3	TRBJ1-5	NA	CASSLQRDQPQHF
TRBV5-1	TRBJ2-7	NA	CASSLVEGAEQYF
TRBV29-1	TRBJ1-3	NA	CSVAGPEIGNTIYF
TRBV2	TRBJ1-2	NA	CASSEARKNYGYTF
TRBV7-9	TRBJ2-1	TRBD1	CASSDKFLDRAKVDEQFF
TRBV11-3	TRBJ2-3	NA	CASSFRDGTDTQYF
TRBV28	TRBJ2-7	NA	CASSSTVRTYTYEQYF
TRBV7-2	TRBJ2-7	TRBD1	CASSTTGTGAQVQYF
TRBV11-2	TRBJ1-1	TRBD1	CASSGVRGRAEAFF
TRBV5-1	TRBJ1-4	TRBD1	CASSFGTGGGREKLFF
TRBV15	TRBJ2-7	NA	CATSRYPSDQGSYEQYF
TRBV6-5	TRBJ1-1	NA	CASIVGIEAFF
TRBV5-6	TRBJ2-5	TRBD2	CASSWGLAGVAQYF
TRBV7-2	TRBJ2-1	TRBD2	CASSLLGGSYNEQFF
TRBV3-1/TRBV3-2	TRBJ1-1	NA	CASSQPGSNTEAFF
TRBV19	TRBJ1-1	TRBD1	CASSSSGTANTEAFF
TRBV10-3	TRBJ1-2	NA	CAISEHGGNYGYTF
TRBV5-1	TRBJ2-7	NA	CASSLAVGSLNEQYF
TRBV5-1	TRBJ2-3	TRBD2	CASSLSSRGDGTDTQYF
TRBV18	TRBJ1-1	NA	CASSYRETEAFF
TRBV9	TRBJ2-7	NA	CASSVGAGTSYEQYF
TRBV9	TRBJ1-5	NA	CASTLGAFGDQPQHF
TRBV29-1	TRBJ2-3	NA	CSVTGPFTDTQYF
TRBV5-4	TRBJ1-1	NA	CASSPWEGLDTEAFF
TRBV28	TRBJ2-1	NA	CASSLRTPYSYNEQFF
TRBV7-8	TRBJ2-7	NA	CASLSLGSSSYEQYF
TRBV5-5	TRBJ1-2	TRBD1	CASSLDWQGADGYTF
TRBV4-1	TRBJ2-7	NA	CASSQVGSYEQYF
TRBV27	TRBJ1-6	TRBD1	CASSWAGTGRSPLHF
TRBV10-3	TRBJ2-7	NA	CAISESGLSQEQYF
TRBV7-9	TRBJ1-3	TRBD1	CASSNNHRQGEF
TRBV11-2	TRBJ2-7	NA	CASSLAGVGTYEQYF
TRBV10-3	TRBJ2-7	NA	CAISESLSWDMTPYEQYF
TRBV29-1	TRBJ2-7	TRBD1	CSVWGGTGYYEQYF
TRBV4-1	TRBJ2-1	TRBD2	CASSQDRLAGAYNEQFF
TRBV10-3	TRBJ2-7	TRBD2	CATATSGSYEQYF
TRBV5-1	TRBJ1-5	NA	CASSFAGTDQPQHF
TRBV4-1	TRBJ2-5	TRBD2	CASSPSLGLAGQTQYF
TRBV3-1/TRBV3-2	TRBJ1-2	NA	CASSQGRGSDYGYTF
TRBV29-1	TRBJ1-1	NA	CSIQNTEAFF
TRBV28	TRBJ1-5	NA	CASSFLRLMHQPQHF
TRBV3-1/TRBV3-2	TRBJ2-1	NA	CASSQVAGSSYNEQFF
TRBV7-9	TRBJ1-2	NA	CASSFWAPGGYTF
TRBV29-1	TRBJ2-7	NA	CSVETVGPYEQYF
TRBV5-6	TRBJ2-3	NA	CASSSDISPTDTQYF
TRBV18	TRBJ1-1	NA	CASSKDRSTEAFF
TRBV27	TRBJ2-7	NA	CASSVISGTGSGSYEQYF
TRBV29-1	TRBJ2-3	NA	CSVSPKSTDTQYF
TRBV5-1	TRBJ1-3	NA	CASSLAGRGNTIYF
TRBV7-8	TRBJ1-5	NA	CASSPNWVQGPNQPQHF
TRBV25-1	TRBJ1-1	TRBD1	CASSEARGPGTEAFF
TRBV28	TRBJ1-1	TRBD1	CASSFSYRGGTEAFF
TRBV7-2	TRBJ2-3	NA	CASSLDGGGSADTQYF
TRBV19	TRBJ1-1	NA	CASSAPPGHSNEAFF
TRBV14	TRBJ2-6	NA	CASSQEARWPNVPPGANVLTF